This is a list of T cell receptor beta chains from one sample in a study of blood T cell repertoires in COVID-19. TCRdb keeps only in-frame clones here, not all; method: immunoSEQ multiplex PCR. In the table there are 250,000 to 350,000 clones, about 90% of which are singletons. Sequenced: peripheral blood. The receptors were gathered from a woman between 50 and 59 years old who had recovered from COVID-19. CDR3s leave out the opening cysteine and the closing phenylalanine or tryptophan.

J: TRBJ1-1
V: TRBV21-1
CDR3: ASSNWGRGSSEAF

J: TRBJ1-2
V: TRBV7-9
CDR3: ASSLTPGPLNYGYT

J: TRBJ2-7
V: TRBV10-3
CDR3: AISETTSGSSYEQY

J: TRBJ1-1
V: TRBV4-3
CDR3: ASSGGGEAF

J: TRBJ2-7
V: TRBV3-1/TRBV3-2
CDR3: ASSLTSGRSYEQY

J: TRBJ1-1
V: TRBV11-2
CDR3: ASRTTGEAF

J: TRBJ1-5
V: TRBV7-2
CDR3: ASSLAEGGQPQH

J: TRBJ2-7
V: TRBV5-5
CDR3: ASSPSSSYEQY

J: TRBJ2-5
V: TRBV27
CDR3: ASSPVRGRETQY

J: TRBJ2-7
V: TRBV28
CDR3: ASSSLSGGTYEQY

J: TRBJ2-3
V: TRBV2
CDR3: ASSVRTQY

J: TRBJ2-7
V: TRBV3-1/TRBV3-2
CDR3: ASSAPSGRNPYEQY

J: TRBJ1-2
V: TRBV20-1
CDR3: SASRQGALGYT

J: TRBJ2-5
V: TRBV19
CDR3: ASSNEWETQY

J: TRBJ2-1
V: TRBV12-3/TRBV12-4
CDR3: ASSRQTEQF

J: TRBJ1-1
V: TRBV5-6
CDR3: ASSHRYRQGEDTEAF

J: TRBJ2-1
V: TRBV7-3
CDR3: ASSLPSGRGTDEQF

J: TRBJ2-1
V: TRBV7-2
CDR3: ASSSLAEGWNEQF

J: TRBJ1-2
V: TRBV27
CDR3: ASSWGQGSIYGYT

J: TRBJ1-5
V: TRBV27
CDR3: ASSLSGQAGQPQH

J: TRBJ2-4
V: TRBV5-1
CDR3: ASSGGTGLFGIQY

J: TRBJ1-1
V: TRBV5-4
CDR3: ATSPGRGLNTEAF

J: TRBJ2-1
V: TRBV4-2
CDR3: ASSPRGTINNEQF

J: TRBJ1-2
V: TRBV9
CDR3: ASSVGDRGYGYT

J: TRBJ2-7
V: TRBV14
CDR3: ASSQVSGLASYEQY

J: TRBJ1-6
V: TRBV5-4
CDR3: ASSQGQGSSPLH

J: TRBJ1-2
V: TRBV2
CDR3: ASIGQVANYGYT

J: TRBJ1-1
V: TRBV18
CDR3: ASFTNPGGAEAF

J: TRBJ1-6
V: TRBV28
CDR3: ASSNDRGRFHTPNSPLH

J: TRBJ2-7
V: TRBV5-4
CDR3: ASSLWDRYSYEQY

J: TRBJ2-4
V: TRBV19
CDR3: ASSDNRVADIQY

J: TRBJ2-1
V: TRBV6-6
CDR3: ASSLQGARGEQF

J: TRBJ1-1
V: TRBV12-3/TRBV12-4
CDR3: ASSFAENTEAF

J: TRBJ1-2
V: TRBV5-5
CDR3: ASSSQYSGGYT

J: TRBJ1-6
V: TRBV7-2
CDR3: ASSFRGSNSPLH

J: TRBJ2-1
V: TRBV29-1
CDR3: SVEVLAGVGNEQF

J: TRBJ2-1
V: TRBV9
CDR3: ASSPWTSGGYNEQF

J: TRBJ1-2
V: TRBV24-1
CDR3: ATNNGTPNGYS

J: TRBJ2-5
V: TRBV28
CDR3: ASSSPYEEETQY

J: TRBJ2-3
V: TRBV28
CDR3: ASEARESTDTQY

J: TRBJ1-2
V: TRBV5-1
CDR3: ASSLGQSIYGYT

J: TRBJ1-5
V: TRBV6-2/TRBV6-3
CDR3: ASSRTANHNQPQH